The clone carrying this T cell receptor beta chain is a singleton in its sample. Its specificity is unknown. CDR3 size: 14 residues. The ends were cut back, 4 bases at V and 0 bases at J, with 10 bases in the middle. The V gene's germline CDR1 is SGDLS and CDR2 YYNGEE. This sample was included in a study of vaccination and CD4 T cells after COVID-19. At the level of the study: Participants were given two doses of BNT162b2 or mRNA-1273 vaccine. Post-COVID specimens were obtained a median 101 days after diagnosis (range 35 to 161). Samples were taken after vaccination, a median of about 79 days after dose two, with a range of 14 to 241.

Indicated treatment: approximately nine-day PBMC culture with coronavirus spike peptide pools or control peptides (ViraFEST assay). The Oncomine TCR Beta short-read assay was what sequenced the DNA obtained from cultured CD4+ T cells. Genomic DNA extraction was carried out from cultured CD4+ T cells. TCRdb itself ran the PCR reads through MiXCR, one entry per CDR3 protein. The sample lists around 13,000 distinct CDR3 sequences; less than 70% were seen once. Sequences were derived from CD4+ T cells from blood, cultured in vitro, sampled before SARS-CoV-2 vaccination. The rearrangement links TRBV9 to TRBJ1-1; D gene uncertain. The origin of this receptor is a human donor who had recovered from COVID-19. For the CDR3, the DNA is TGTGCCAGCAGCCCCCCTCCGATGAACACTGAAGCTTTCTTT. Its translation is CASSPPPMNTEAFF.